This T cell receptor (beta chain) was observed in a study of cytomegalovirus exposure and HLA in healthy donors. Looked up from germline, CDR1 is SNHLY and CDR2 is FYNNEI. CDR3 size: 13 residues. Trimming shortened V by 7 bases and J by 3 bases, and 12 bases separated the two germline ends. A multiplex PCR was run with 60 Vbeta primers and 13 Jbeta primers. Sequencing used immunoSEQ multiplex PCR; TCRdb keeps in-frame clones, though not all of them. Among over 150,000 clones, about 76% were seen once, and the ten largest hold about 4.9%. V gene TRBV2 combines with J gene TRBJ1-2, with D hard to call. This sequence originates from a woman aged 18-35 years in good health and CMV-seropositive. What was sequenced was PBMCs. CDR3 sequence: CASTEEGYYGYTF. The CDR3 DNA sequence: TGTGCCAGCACCGAAGAGGGATACTATGGCTACACCTTC.